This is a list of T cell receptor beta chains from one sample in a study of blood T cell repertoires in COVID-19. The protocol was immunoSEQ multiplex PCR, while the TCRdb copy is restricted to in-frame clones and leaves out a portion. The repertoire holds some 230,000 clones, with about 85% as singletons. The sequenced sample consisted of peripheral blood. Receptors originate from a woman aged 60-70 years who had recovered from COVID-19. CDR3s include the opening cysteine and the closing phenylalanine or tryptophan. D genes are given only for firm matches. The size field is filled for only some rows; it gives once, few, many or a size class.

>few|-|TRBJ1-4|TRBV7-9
CASSLLLHQKLFF
TGTGCCAGCAGCCTCCTCTTACACCAAAAACTGTTTTTT
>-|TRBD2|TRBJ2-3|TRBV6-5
CASSYLSGGVTDTQYF
TGTGCCAGCAGTTACCTCAGCGGGGGGGTCACAGATACGCAGTATTTT
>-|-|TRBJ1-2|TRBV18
CASSPPGTTNYGYTF
TGTGCCAGCTCACCTCCGGGGACAACTAACTATGGCTACACCTTC
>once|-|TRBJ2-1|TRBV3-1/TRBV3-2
CASSPREAGNEQFF
TGTGCCAGCAGCCCGAGAGAGGCCGGCAATGAGCAGTTCTTC
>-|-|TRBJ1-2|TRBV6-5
CASSYSRSRTNGYTF
TGTGCCAGCAGTTACTCTAGAAGCCGAACGAATGGCTACACCTTC
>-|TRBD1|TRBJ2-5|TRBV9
CASSAGTVQETQYF
TGTGCCAGCAGCGCCGGGACAGTTCAAGAGACCCAGTACTTC
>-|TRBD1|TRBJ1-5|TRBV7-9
CASSSGQGLQPQHF
TGTGCCAGCAGCTCCGGACAGGGGCTTCAGCCCCAGCATTTT
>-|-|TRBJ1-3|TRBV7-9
CASSSQGFSPAGGNTIYF
TGTGCCAGCAGCTCACAGGGATTCTCTCCAGCAGGGGGAAACACCATATATTTT
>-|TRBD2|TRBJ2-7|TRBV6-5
CATRITGLAGVEQYF
TGTGCCACCAGGATAACGGGACTAGCGGGGGTCGAGCAGTACTTC
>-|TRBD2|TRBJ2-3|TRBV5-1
CASSLDRGGPDTQYF
TGCGCCAGCAGCTTGGACCGGGGGGGCCCAGATACGCAGTATTTT
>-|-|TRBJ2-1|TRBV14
CASSLYRSSYNEQFF
TGTGCCAGCAGCCTATACAGGAGCTCCTACAATGAGCAGTTCTTC
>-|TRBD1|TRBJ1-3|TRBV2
CASSWDSISGNTIYF
TGTGCCAGCAGTTGGGACAGTATCTCTGGAAACACCATATATTTT
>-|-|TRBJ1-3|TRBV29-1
CSVFGGISGNTIYF
TGCAGCGTTTTTGGGGGCATCTCTGGAAACACCATATATTTT
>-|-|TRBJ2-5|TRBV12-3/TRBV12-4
CASSLSGEETQYF
TGTGCCAGCAGCCTTTCAGGGGAAGAGACCCAGTACTTC
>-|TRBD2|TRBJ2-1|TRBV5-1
CASSPLAGDYNEQFF
TGCGCCAGCAGCCCACTAGCGGGGGATTACAATGAGCAGTTCTTC
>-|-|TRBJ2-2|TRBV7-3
CASSHTGTPANTGELFF
TGTGCCAGCAGTCACACAGGGACACCCGCGAACACCGGGGAGCTGTTTTTT
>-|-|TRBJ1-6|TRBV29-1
CSVGRDSLPIYNSPLHF
TGCAGCGTTGGTCGCGACAGTCTCCCTATCTATAATTCACCCCTCCACTTT
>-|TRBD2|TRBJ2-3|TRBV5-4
CASSVFGVAGENTDTQYF
TGTGCCAGCAGCGTCTTCGGAGTAGCGGGGGAGAACACAGATACGCAGTATTTT
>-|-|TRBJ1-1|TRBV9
CASSIGGTSIAEAFF
TGTGCCAGCAGCATCGGGGGGACATCCATAGCCGAGGCTTTCTTT
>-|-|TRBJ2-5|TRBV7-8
CASRQTRTQETQYF
TGTGCCAGCAGACAGACACGAACACAAGAGACCCAGTACTTC
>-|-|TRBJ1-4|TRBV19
CASSPRPVSSVQSINEKLFF
TGTGCCAGTAGTCCCCGTCCCGTTTCTTCTGTACAGAGCATTAATGAAAAACTGTTTTTT
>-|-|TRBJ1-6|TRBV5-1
CASSLAGPGYSPLHF
TGCGCCAGCAGCTTGGCCGGGCCGGGGTATTCACCCCTCCACTTT
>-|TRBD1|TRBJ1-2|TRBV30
CAWKHQGAHGYTF
TGTGCCTGGAAGCATCAGGGGGCTCATGGCTACACCTTC
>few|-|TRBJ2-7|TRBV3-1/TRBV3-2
CASSQEGHEQYF
TGTGCCAGCAGCCAAGAGGGCCACGAGCAGTACTTC
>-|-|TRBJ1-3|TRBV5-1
CASSLRAGDPGNTIYF
TGCGCCAGCAGCCTCCGGGCGGGGGACCCTGGAAACACCATATATTTT
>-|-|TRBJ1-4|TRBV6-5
CASRRGGSEKLFF
TGTGCCAGCAGACGAGGCGGCAGTGAAAAACTGTTTTTT
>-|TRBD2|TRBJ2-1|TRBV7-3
CASSSGASGYNEQFF
TGTGCCAGCAGCTCAGGTGCTAGCGGGTACAATGAGCAGTTCTTC
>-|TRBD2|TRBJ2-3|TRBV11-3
CASSSNPTSGTDTQYF
TGTGCCAGCAGCTCAAATCCGACTAGCGGCACAGATACGCAGTATTTT